This TCR beta chain is drawn from a study of cytomegalovirus exposure and HLA in healthy donors. Study-wide findings and caveats: Among CMV-associated TCR beta chains, most appeared HLA-restricted in a later analysis. According to reports, the classifier identified cytomegalovirus status with high specificity and sensitivity. Later on, an analysis tied 15,000 to 20,000 TCR beta sequences to HLA alleles at 0.05 false discovery rate.

On this clone: What it binds is not known.

Germline V gives CDR1 SGHRS, CDR2 YFSETQ. There are 16 residues in the CDR3. After removal of 4 bases from V and 7 bases from J, the junction contained 11 bases not matched to a gene. PCR employed 60 Vbeta and 13 Jbeta primers. Using immunoSEQ multiplex PCR, the repertoire was profiled, and TCRdb retains in-frame clones only, with some absent. The table shows around 200,000 clones, with 65% to 90% occurring only once. The chain is built from TRBV5-1 and TRBJ1-6; TRBD1 matches at 7 bases. The sequenced material came from PBMCs. The clonotype comes from a woman aged 30 to 39 in good health and CMV-seronegative. Written as DNA, the CDR3 is TGCGCCAGCAGCGACCACTCCGGGACAGAGAATTCACCCCTCCACTTT. Amino acids: CASSDHSGTENSPLHF. Together with reference TRBV5-1 and TRBJ1-6, the CDR3 gives the full variable domain: KAGVTQTPRYLIKTRGQQVTLSCSPISGHRSVSWYQQTPGQGLQFLFEYFSETQRNKGNFPGRFSGRQFSNSRSEMNVSTLELGDSALYLCASSDHSGTENSPLHFGNGTRLTVT.